The sequence of this TCR beta chain was determined in a study of human T cells and chemical hapten exposure. General study findings and limits: No shift was seen in TCRs above 1 in 1000 frequency with DPC sensitization. The study found that PT1 expanded TCR counts correlated positively with patch test score.

Time point of the sample: pre-sensitization, week 0. As for treatment: therapeutic diphenylcyclopropenone sensitization with weekly scalp DPC. Unfractionated whole blood was the source from which total RNA was extracted. TCRdb called the RACE reads again in MiXCR, with one record for every CDR3 protein. This sample has some 49,000 distinct CDR3 sequences, with about 9.6% found just once. V shed 5 bases and J shed 4 bases, with 17 bases lying between them. CDR3 length equals 15 residues. Germline loops: CDR1 SGHAT, CDR2 FQNNGV. This clonotype was observed a few times. What it recognizes is unknown. The TCR sequence derives from a woman in her 30s with alopecia areata. Some clones in this sample may be carry-over from other donors' samples. The sample here was whole blood, taken in connection with sensitization to the hapten diphenylcyclopropenone (DPC). The chain employs TRBV11-2 and TRBJ2-5; D tentatively fits TRBD1 or TRBD2 (6 bases each). The CDR3 protein is CASSAVQGGGETQYF. CDR3 sequence (DNA): TGTGCCAGCAGCGCCGTACAGGGAGGCGGAGAGACCCAGTACTTC.